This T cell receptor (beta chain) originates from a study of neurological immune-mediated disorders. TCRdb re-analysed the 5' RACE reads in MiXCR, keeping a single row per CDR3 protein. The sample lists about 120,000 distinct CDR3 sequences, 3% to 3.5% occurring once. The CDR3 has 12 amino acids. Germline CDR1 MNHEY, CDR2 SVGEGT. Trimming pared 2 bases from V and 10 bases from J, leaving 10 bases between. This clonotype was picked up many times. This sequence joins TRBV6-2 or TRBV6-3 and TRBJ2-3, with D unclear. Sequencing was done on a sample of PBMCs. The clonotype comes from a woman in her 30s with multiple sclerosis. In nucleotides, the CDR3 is TGTGCCAGCAGTTACCTCTCGGCGGCGCAGTATTTT. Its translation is CASSYLSAAQYF.